The rows below give T cell receptor beta chains drawn from one sample of a study of blood T cell repertoires in COVID-19. Some clones are missing from TCRdb's copy, which holds only in-frame ones; the method was immunoSEQ multiplex PCR. The sample includes roughly 250,000 clones, 70% to 90% of them seen just once. Material for sequencing was peripheral blood. The origin of the receptors is a woman aged 30 to 39 with acute or convalescent COVID-19. Both conserved end residues are part of each CDR3. D genes are given only for firm matches. Expanded clones are given a class, and other clones once, few, many or no size at all.

clone_size,j_call,v_call,d_call,cdr3_nt,cdr3_aa
NA,TRBJ2-1,TRBV4-3,NA,TGCGCCACCCAACTCTCGGGTGAGCAGTTCTTC,CATQLSGEQFF
once,TRBJ1-5,TRBV3-1/TRBV3-2,TRBD1,TGTGCCAGCAGCCAAGGGGGTTCCTGGGACAGGGTCAATCAGCCCCAGCATTTT,CASSQGGSWDRVNQPQHF
NA,TRBJ1-5,TRBV19,NA,TGTGCCAGTAGTATAGTTGACACAGGGCTGGGCAATCAGCCCCAGCATTTT,CASSIVDTGLGNQPQHF
NA,TRBJ1-5,TRBV25-1,TRBD1,TGTGCCAGCGCCTCGGGACAGATGGACCAGCCCCAGCATTTT,CASASGQMDQPQHF
NA,TRBJ1-5,TRBV5-1,TRBD1,TGCGCCAGCAGCGCCGGACAGGGTGGTCAGCCCCAGCATTTT,CASSAGQGGQPQHF
NA,TRBJ2-5,TRBV27,TRBD1,TGTGCCAGCAGTTTCCCCGTCAGCCGTGGGACAGGTGAAGAGACCCAGTACTTC,CASSFPVSRGTGEETQYF
NA,TRBJ1-6,TRBV7-8,TRBD1,TGTGCCAGCAGTTACGAACCGGGACAGGATAATTCACCCCTCCACTTT,CASSYEPGQDNSPLHF
once,TRBJ1-4,TRBV27,NA,TGTGCCAGCAGTTCCCCCGGGAGGGCACAGGAAAAACTGTTTTTT,CASSSPGRAQEKLFF
NA,TRBJ2-7,TRBV7-8,NA,TGTGCCAGCAGCGCGCGAGGAGGCTACGAGCAGTACTTC,CASSARGGYEQYF
NA,TRBJ2-1,TRBV15,TRBD1,TGTGCCACCAGCAGAGATGACAGGGCAAACAATGAGCAGTTCTTC,CATSRDDRANNEQFF
NA,TRBJ2-3,TRBV11-2,NA,TGTGCCAGCAGCTTAGATCCAGGGGGCACAGATACGCAGTATTTT,CASSLDPGGTDTQYF
once,TRBJ2-7,TRBV19,TRBD1,TGTGCCAGTAGTTCGACAGGGGGCTACGAGCAGTACTTC,CASSSTGGYEQYF
NA,TRBJ2-5,TRBV7-7,NA,TGTGCCAGCAGCCCGATAGCGGAGGGATCGTACCAAGAGACCCAGTACTTC,CASSPIAEGSYQETQYF
NA,TRBJ1-1,TRBV11-3,NA,TGTGCCAGCAGCTTAGGATACACGAACACTGAAGCTTTCTTT,CASSLGYTNTEAFF
NA,TRBJ2-7,TRBV5-6,TRBD1,TGTGCCAGCAGCATGGGACAGGGTATCTACGAGCAGTACTTC,CASSMGQGIYEQYF
NA,TRBJ2-5,TRBV5-6,NA,TGTGCCAGCAGCTTGGTTCGGGCAGGGTTGGAGACCCAGTACTTC,CASSLVRAGLETQYF
NA,TRBJ2-7,TRBV7-9,NA,TGTGCCAGCAGTCGGGTGGGTTCCTACGAGCAGTACTTC,CASSRVGSYEQYF
few,TRBJ2-1,TRBV4-3,NA,TGCGCCAGCAGCCAAGAGAGGTTTAGCTCCTACAATGAGCAGTTCTTC,CASSQERFSSYNEQFF
NA,TRBJ1-3,TRBV10-3,NA,TGTGCCATCAGTCCAGGACAGCTAGGGGGAAACACCATATATTTT,CAISPGQLGGNTIYF
NA,TRBJ1-5,TRBV6-2/TRBV6-3,NA,TGTGCCAGCAGTTCCCGTAGTAGCAATCAGCCCCAGCATTTT,CASSSRSSNQPQHF
NA,TRBJ2-1,TRBV6-5,TRBD2,TGTGCCAGCAGTTACGCGGGGGATGAGCAGTTCTTC,CASSYAGDEQFF
once,TRBJ1-5,TRBV19,TRBD1,TGTGCCAGTAGTATCAACAGGGGGACAACCGATAGCAATCAGCCCCAGCATTTT,CASSINRGTTDSNQPQHF
NA,TRBJ2-7,TRBV5-4,NA,TGTGCCAACCTGCCGAGTTCGGTCCCTTCCTACGAGCAGTACTTC,CANLPSSVPSYEQYF
NA,TRBJ2-1,TRBV19,NA,TGTGCCAGTAGTATAAGTATCCAGGAATGGAATGAGCAGTTCTTC,CASSISIQEWNEQFF
few,TRBJ2-2,TRBV13,NA,TGTGCCAGCGCCCGGGAGAATGGCGGGGAGCTGTTTTTT,CASARENGGELFF
NA,TRBJ2-3,TRBV27,TRBD2,TGTGCCAGCAGGGGACTAGCGGTTCAGGATACGCAGTATTTT,CASRGLAVQDTQYF
NA,TRBJ2-5,TRBV7-2,NA,TGTGCCAGCAGCTTACAACAAGAGACCCAGTACTTC,CASSLQQETQYF